A single sample is the source of the 2 T cell receptor beta chains below, sequenced in a study of OX40 agonist ivuxolimab in advanced cancers. The repertoire was sequenced with immunoSEQ multiplex PCR; TCRdb's copy has only in-frame clones and lacks some. The repertoire has tens of thousands of clones, 84% of them found once; the top ten carry less than 9.5%. Sequencing was performed on CD4+ or CD8+ T cells sorted from blood, taken in a trial of the OX40 agonist ivuxolimab. All receptors derive from an adult with an advanced solid tumor such as melanoma, head and neck, liver or kidney cancer.

This clone was seen many times. V is TRBV6-1 and J is TRBJ2-1; either TRBD1 or TRBD2 may fit D (5 bases each). The length of the CDR3 is 15 residues. V was trimmed by 9 bases and J by 4 bases, leaving 19 bases between them. Germline CDR1 reads MNHNS; CDR2 reads SASEGT. CDR3 protein: CASATEAGHYNEQFF. The CDR3 DNA reads TGTGCCAGTGCTACGGAGGCAGGGCATTACAATGAGCAGTTCTTC.

The rearrangement links TRBV2 to TRBJ1-5; TRBD1 might be the D (5 bases). V lost 6 bases, J lost 6 bases, and 12 bases lay in between. The CDR3 is 13 amino acids. Germline values: CDR1 SNHLY, CDR2 FYNNEI. The CDR3 DNA sequence: TGTGCCAGCAGGAGAGGGGAGGTTCAGCCCCAGCATTTT. It specifies CASRRGEVQPQHF.